This TCR beta chain was identified during a study of graft-versus-host responses after intestinal transplantation. Across the study: All recipients got anti-thymocyte globulin induction, then tacrolimus and steroids for 2 to 4 years. Whole-study results and caveats: Some GvH clones were seen earlier in gut or blood, suggesting intestinal origin.

V shed 6 bases, J shed 6 bases, and the junction held 9 bases outside the gene matches. Germline lookup yields CDR1 SGHNT and CDR2 YENEEA. The CDR3 is made up of 16 amino acids. On this clone: Its antigen is not known.

The assay was immunoSEQ multiplex PCR, and TCRdb's table has in-frame clones only and misses some. The table has approximately 97,000 clones, 92% seen once; the top ten hold about 0.072%. The source material was unstimulated CD8+ T cells sorted from spleen or lymph node cells, sampled before transplant. The V gene is TRBV11-3, the J gene TRBJ2-2; TRBD1 matches 11 bases. This sequence originates from a human donor who was the organ donor for an intestinal transplant. CDR3 bases: TGTGCCAGCAGTCGTGGGACAGGGGGGATGGCCGGGGAGCTGTTTTTT. Its protein product is CASSRGTGGMAGELFF. Together with reference TRBV11-3 and TRBJ2-2, the CDR3 gives the full variable domain: EAGVVQSPRYKIIEKKQPVAFWCNPISGHNTLYWYLQNLGQGPELLIRYENEEAVDDSQLPKDRFSAERLKGVDSTLKIQPAELGDSAVYLCASSRGTGGMAGELFFGEGSRLTVL.